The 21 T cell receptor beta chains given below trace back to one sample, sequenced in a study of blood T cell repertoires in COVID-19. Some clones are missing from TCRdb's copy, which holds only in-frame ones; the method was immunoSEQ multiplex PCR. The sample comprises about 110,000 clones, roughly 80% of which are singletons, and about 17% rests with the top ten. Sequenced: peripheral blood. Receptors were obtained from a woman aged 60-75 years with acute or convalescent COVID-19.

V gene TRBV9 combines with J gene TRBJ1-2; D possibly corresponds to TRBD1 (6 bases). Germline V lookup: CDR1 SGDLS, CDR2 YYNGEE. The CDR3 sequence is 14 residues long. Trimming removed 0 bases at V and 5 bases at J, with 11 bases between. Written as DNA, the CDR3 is TGTGCCAGCAGCGTAGTCGGACAGAAGTATGGCTACACCTTC. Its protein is CASSVVGQKYGYTF.

CDR3 loop: CASSPGLNNEQFF. The CDR3 DNA sequence: TGTGCCAGCAGCCCGGGACTAAACAATGAGCAGTTCTTC. V usage is TRBV7-6 and J usage is TRBJ2-1, with 7 bases matching TRBD2. Germline V gene sequence: CDR1 SGHVS, CDR2 FNYEAQ. This CDR3 comprises 13 residues. Trimming took 5 bases from V and 5 from J; bases not matched to a gene: 3.

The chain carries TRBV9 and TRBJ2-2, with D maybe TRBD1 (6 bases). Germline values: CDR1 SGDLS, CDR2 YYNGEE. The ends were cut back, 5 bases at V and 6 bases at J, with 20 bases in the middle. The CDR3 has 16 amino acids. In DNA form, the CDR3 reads TGTGCCAGCAGAGACCCTCGAGGGGGTTTTTCCGGGGAGCTGTTTTTT. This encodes CASRDPRGGFSGELFF.

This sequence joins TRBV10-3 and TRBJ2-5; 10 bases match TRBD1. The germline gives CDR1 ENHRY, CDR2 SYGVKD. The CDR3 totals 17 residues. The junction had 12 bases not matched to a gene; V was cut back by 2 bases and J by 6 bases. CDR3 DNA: TGTGCCATCAGTGAGCCGCCGGGACAGGGGTTTTCGAAGACCCAGTACTTC. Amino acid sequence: CAISEPPGQGFSKTQYF.

CDR3 amino acids: CASSLTGRGTGGYGYTF. CDR3 in DNA: TGTGCCAGCAGCTTAACGGGCAGGGGGACGGGTGGCTATGGCTACACCTTC. The chain has TRBV7-3 and TRBJ1-2, with 7 bases lining up with TRBD1. The CDR3 covers 17 residues. V gave up 0 bases and J gave up 4 bases; unmatched junction bases: 11. Germline-derived CDR1 and CDR2 are SGHTA and FQGTGA.

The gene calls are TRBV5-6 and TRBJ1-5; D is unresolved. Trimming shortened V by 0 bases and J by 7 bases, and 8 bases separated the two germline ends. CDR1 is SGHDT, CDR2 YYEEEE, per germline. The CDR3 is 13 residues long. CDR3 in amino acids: CASSLDPSQPQHF. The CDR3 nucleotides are TGTGCCAGCAGCTTGGATCCATCCCAGCCCCAGCATTTT.

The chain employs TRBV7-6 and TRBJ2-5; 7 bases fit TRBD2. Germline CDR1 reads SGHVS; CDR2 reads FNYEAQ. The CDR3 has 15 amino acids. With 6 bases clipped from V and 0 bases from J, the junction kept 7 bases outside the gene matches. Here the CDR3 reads CASRPGRAYQETQYF. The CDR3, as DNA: TGTGCCAGCAGACCAGGGAGGGCTTACCAAGAGACCCAGTACTTC. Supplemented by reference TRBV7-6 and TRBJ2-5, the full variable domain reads GAGVSQSPRYKVTKRGQDVALRCDPISGHVSLYWYRQALGQGPEFLTYFNYEAQQDKSGLPNDRFSAERPEGSISTLTIQRTEQRDSAMYRCASRPGRAYQETQYFGPGTRLLVL.

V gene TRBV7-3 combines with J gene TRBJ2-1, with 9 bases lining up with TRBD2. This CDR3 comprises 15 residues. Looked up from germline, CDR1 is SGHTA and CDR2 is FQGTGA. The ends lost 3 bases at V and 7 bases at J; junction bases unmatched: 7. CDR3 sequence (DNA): TGTGCCAGCAGCTTCGGCGGGGGGGCCACGAATGAGCAGTTCTTC. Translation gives CASSFGGGATNEQFF.

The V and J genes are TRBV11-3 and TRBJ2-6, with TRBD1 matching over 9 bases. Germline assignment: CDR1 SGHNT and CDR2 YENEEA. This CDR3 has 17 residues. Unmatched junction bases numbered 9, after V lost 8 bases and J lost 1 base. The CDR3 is CASSTGGQGSGANVLTF. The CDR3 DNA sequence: TGTGCCAGCTCCACCGGGGGACAGGGTTCTGGGGCCAACGTCCTGACTTTC.

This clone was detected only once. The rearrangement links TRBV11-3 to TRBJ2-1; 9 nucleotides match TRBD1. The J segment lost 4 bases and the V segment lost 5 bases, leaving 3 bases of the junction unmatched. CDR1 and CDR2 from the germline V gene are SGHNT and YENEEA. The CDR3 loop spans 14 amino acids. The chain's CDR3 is CASSPGTGYNEQFF. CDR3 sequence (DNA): TGTGCCAGCAGCCCCGGGACAGGGTACAATGAGCAGTTCTTC.

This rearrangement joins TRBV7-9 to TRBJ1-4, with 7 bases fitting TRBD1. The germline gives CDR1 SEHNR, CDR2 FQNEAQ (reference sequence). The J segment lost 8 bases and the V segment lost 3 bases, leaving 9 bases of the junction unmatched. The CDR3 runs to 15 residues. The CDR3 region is CASSLTGLLEEKLFF. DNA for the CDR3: TGTGCCAGCAGCTTGACAGGGCTGTTAGAAGAAAAACTGTTTTTT.

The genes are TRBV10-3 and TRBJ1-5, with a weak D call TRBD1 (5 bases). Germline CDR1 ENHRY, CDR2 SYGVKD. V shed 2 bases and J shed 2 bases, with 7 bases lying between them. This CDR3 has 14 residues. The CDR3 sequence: CAISETRGNQPQHF. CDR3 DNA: TGTGCCATCAGTGAGACCAGGGGCAATCAGCCCCAGCATTTT.

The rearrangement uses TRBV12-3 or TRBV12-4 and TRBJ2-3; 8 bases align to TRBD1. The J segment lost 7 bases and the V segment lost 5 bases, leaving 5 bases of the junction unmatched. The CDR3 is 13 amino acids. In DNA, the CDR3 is TGTGCCAGCAGTCTTACAGGGGGAAATACGCAGTATTTT. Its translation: CASSLTGGNTQYF.

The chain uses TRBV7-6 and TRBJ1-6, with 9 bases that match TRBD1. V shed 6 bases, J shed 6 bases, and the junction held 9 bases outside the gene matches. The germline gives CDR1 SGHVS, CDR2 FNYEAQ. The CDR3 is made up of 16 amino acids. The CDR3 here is CASSRDRGASNSPLHF. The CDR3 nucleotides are TGTGCCAGCAGTCGAGACAGGGGGGCGTCTAATTCACCCCTCCACTTT.

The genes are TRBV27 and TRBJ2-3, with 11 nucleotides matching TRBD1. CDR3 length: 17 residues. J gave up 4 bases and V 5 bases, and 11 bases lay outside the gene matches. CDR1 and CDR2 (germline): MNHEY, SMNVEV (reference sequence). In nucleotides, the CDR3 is TGTGCCAGCAGTCGTCTTATAGGGGGACAGGGGGCAGATACGCAGTATTTT. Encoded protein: CASSRLIGGQGADTQYF.

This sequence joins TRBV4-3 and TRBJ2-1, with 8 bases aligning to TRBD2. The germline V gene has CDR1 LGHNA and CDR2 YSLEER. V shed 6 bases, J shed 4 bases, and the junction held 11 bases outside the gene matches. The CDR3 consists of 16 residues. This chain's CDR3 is CASSLGAGDSYNEQFF. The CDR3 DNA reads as TGCGCCAGCAGTCTAGGAGCGGGGGACTCTTACAATGAGCAGTTCTTC.

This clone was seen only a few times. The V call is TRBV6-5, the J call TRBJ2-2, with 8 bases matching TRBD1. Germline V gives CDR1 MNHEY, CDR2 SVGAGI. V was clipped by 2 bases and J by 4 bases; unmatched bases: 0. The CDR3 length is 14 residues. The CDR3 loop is CASSYTGGTGELFF. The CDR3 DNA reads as TGTGCCAGCAGTTACACAGGGGGCACCGGGGAGCTGTTTTTT.

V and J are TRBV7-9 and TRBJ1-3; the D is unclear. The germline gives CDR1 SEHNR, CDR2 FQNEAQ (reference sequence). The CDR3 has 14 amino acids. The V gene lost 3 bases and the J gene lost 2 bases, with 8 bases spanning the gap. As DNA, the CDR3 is TGTGCCAGCAGCTTGACGACTGCTGGAAACACCATATATTTT. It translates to CASSLTTAGNTIYF.

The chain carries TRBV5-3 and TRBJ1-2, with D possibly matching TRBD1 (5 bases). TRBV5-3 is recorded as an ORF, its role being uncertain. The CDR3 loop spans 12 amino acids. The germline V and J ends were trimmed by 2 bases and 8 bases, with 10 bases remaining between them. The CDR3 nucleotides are TGTGCCAGAAGCTTAAACAGGTACGGCTACACCTTC. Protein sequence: CARSLNRYGYTF.

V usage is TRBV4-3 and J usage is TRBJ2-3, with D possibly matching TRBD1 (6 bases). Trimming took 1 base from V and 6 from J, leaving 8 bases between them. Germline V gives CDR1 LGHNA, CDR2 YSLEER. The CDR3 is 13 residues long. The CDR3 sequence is CASSQGTADTQYF. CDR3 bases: TGCGCCAGCAGCCAAGGGACAGCGGATACGCAGTATTTT.

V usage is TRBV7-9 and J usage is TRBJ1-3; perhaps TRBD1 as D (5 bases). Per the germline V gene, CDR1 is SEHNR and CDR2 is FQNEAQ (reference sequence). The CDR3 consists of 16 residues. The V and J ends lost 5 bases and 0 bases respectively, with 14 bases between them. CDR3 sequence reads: CASSRDFQSSGNTIYF. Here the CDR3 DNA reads TGTGCCAGCAGCCGGGACTTCCAGAGCTCTGGAAACACCATATATTTT. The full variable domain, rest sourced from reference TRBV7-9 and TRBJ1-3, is DTGVSQNPRHKITKRGQNVTFRCDPISEHNRLYWYRQTLGQGPEFLTYFQNEAQLEKSRLLSDRFSAERPKGSFSTLEIQRTEQGDSAMYLCASSRDFQSSGNTIYFGEGSWLTVV.